This entry lists 18 T cell receptor beta chains sequenced from one sample in a study of long-term antiretroviral therapy in people with HIV. Sequencing relied on immunoSEQ assay v3.0, run at survey level. Here immunoSEQ multiplex PCR was the method, and the copy in TCRdb shows in-frame clones only, minus some. Of about 17,000 clones listed, around nine tenths are singletons. The specimen comprised unsorted PBMCs, sampled 0.3 years after starting antiretroviral therapy. The receptor source for this set is a man between 60 and 70 years old with HIV.

The chain recombines TRBV10-1 with TRBJ2-5; TRBD1 aligns across 9 bases. The CDR3 spans 14 residues. The J segment lost 2 bases and the V segment lost 6 bases, leaving 4 bases of the junction unmatched. The V gene's germline CDR1 is WNHNN and CDR2 SYGVQD (reference sequence). The CDR3 DNA follows: TGCGCCAGCAGCGACAGGGGGTTTCAAGAGACCCAGTACTTC. It yields the protein CASSDRGFQETQYF.

This chain links TRBV10-3 with TRBJ2-7, with TRBD2 matching 9 bases. Unmatched junction bases numbered 9, after V lost 3 bases and J lost 3 bases. Germline assignment: CDR1 ENHRY and CDR2 SYGVKD. This CDR3 is 16 amino acids long. The CDR3 spells CAISDPVAGVGYEQYF. The CDR3 DNA follows: TGTGCCATCAGTGATCCCGTAGCGGGAGTGGGCTACGAGCAGTACTTC.

This chain joins TRBV7-9 and TRBJ2-3; 14 nucleotides line up with TRBD2. V lost 5 bases to trimming and J lost 0 bases; unmatched junction nucleotides: 7. Looked up from germline, CDR1 is SEHNR and CDR2 is FQNEAQ (reference sequence). This CDR3 contains 18 residues. The CDR3: CASSRGLAGVLSTDTQYF. The CDR3 DNA reads TGTGCCAGCAGCCGGGGACTAGCGGGAGTATTGAGCACAGATACGCAGTATTTT. The complete variable domain, with remaining parts taken from reference TRBV7-9 and TRBJ2-3, reads DTGVSQNPRHKITKRGQNVTFRCDPISEHNRLYWYRQTLGQGPEFLTYFQNEAQLEKSRLLSDRFSAERPKGSFSTLEIQRTEQGDSAMYLCASSRGLAGVLSTDTQYFGPGTRLTVL.

The rearrangement joins TRBV25-1 to TRBJ2-7; D call uncertain. This CDR3 spans 14 amino acids. Germline V gene data show CDR1 as MGHDK and CDR2 as SYGVNS. Trimming removed 2 bases from V and 5 bases from J, with 13 bases in between. The CDR3 region has the DNA TGTGCCAGCAGTGAAAATCTGGGGATCAACGAGCAGTACTTC. Its translation is CASSENLGINEQYF.

The chain combines TRBV6-1 with TRBJ1-5; D unclear. Trimming took off 5 bases at V and 0 bases at J, with 5 bases between the two ends. The germline V gene has CDR1 MNHNS and CDR2 SASEGT. This CDR3 has 13 amino acids. CDR3 protein: CASSPVSNQPQHF. CDR3 DNA sequence: TGTGCCAGCAGTCCGGTTAGCAATCAGCCCCAGCATTTT.

The rearrangement joins TRBV29-1 to TRBJ1-1; D ambiguous. This CDR3 comprises 13 residues. V was cut by 2 bases and J by 0 bases, with 7 bases left in between. Germline CDR1 is SQVTM and CDR2 is ANQGSEA. CDR3 sequence (DNA): TGCAGCGTTGAAAAGGTTATGAACACTGAAGCTTTCTTT. Encoded protein: CSVEKVMNTEAFF.

The chain combines TRBV2 with TRBJ1-6; perhaps TRBD1 as D (5 bases). This CDR3 is 17 amino acids long. The germline V and J ends were trimmed by 8 bases and 7 bases, with 24 bases remaining between them. CDR1 is SNHLY, CDR2 FYNNEI, per germline. The CDR3 here is CASSSKRAGTENSPLHF. CDR3 sequence (DNA): TGTGCCAGCTCTTCCAAAAGGGCCGGGACTGAAAATTCACCCCTCCACTTT.

The chain links TRBV11-2 to TRBJ2-3; D unresolved. V was clipped by 2 bases and J by 3 bases, with 12 bases between them. Germline V gene data show CDR1 as SGHAT and CDR2 as FQNNGV. This CDR3 region has 15 residues. The CDR3 spells CASSLHGLDTDTQYF. CDR3 sequence (DNA): TGTGCCAGCAGCTTACATGGTTTGGATACAGATACGCAGTATTTT.

The CDR3 nucleotides are TGTGCCAGCAGCTTCGAGGATGCGCCGGGGAGCAATCAGCCCCAGCATTTT. Its protein product is CASSFEDAPGSNQPQHF. The chain recombines TRBV12-1 with TRBJ1-5. TRBV12-1 corresponds to a pseudogene. The CDR3 extends over 17 amino acids.

V usage is TRBV9 and J usage is TRBJ1-2; a possible D gene is TRBD1 (5 bases). Germline-derived CDR1 and CDR2 are SGDLS and YYNGEE. The V and J ends lost 4 bases and 11 bases respectively, with 15 bases between them. The CDR3 has 12 amino acids. The CDR3 here is CASSHLAGTYTF. As DNA, the CDR3 is TGTGCCAGCAGCCACCTGGCGGGGACTTACACCTTC. The variable domain in full, with the rest retrieved from reference TRBV9 and TRBJ1-2, is DSGVTQTPKHLITATGQRVTLRCSPRSGDLSVYWYQQSLDQGLQFLIQYYNGEERAKGNILERFSAQQFPDLHSELNLSSLELGDSALYFCASSHLAGTYTFGSGTRLTVV.

The CDR3 loop reads CASSPDGRGSGYGYTF. The CDR3 DNA reads TGTGCCAGCAGTCCCGACGGTCGGGGGAGTGGCTATGGCTACACCTTC. The chain joins TRBV25-1 to TRBJ1-2, with D perhaps matching TRBD1 (5 bases). V was shortened by 5 bases and J by 4 bases, with 20 bases between the two germline ends. The CDR3 sequence is 16 residues long. The germline gives CDR1 MGHDK, CDR2 SYGVNS.

In its sample, this clone was seen once. The J gene is TRBJ2-6, the V gene TRBV5-4; TRBD1 agrees at 9 bases. The germline gives CDR1 SGHNT, CDR2 YYREEE (reference sequence). V dropped 3 bases and J dropped 3; count of bases not matched to a gene: 7. This CDR3 is built from 17 residues. The CDR3 coding sequence is TGTGCCAGCAGCTCGGGACAGGGAATGGATGGGGCCAACGTCCTGACTTTC. Translation: CASSSGQGMDGANVLTF.

The chain's CDR3 is CASSYGWAGPNTEAFF. DNA for the CDR3: TGTGCCAGCAGTTACGGTTGGGCAGGCCCCAACACTGAAGCTTTCTTT. This chain connects TRBV6-5 to TRBJ1-1; no clear D. The CDR3 runs 16 residues. Trimming removed 2 bases from V and 2 bases from J, with 15 bases in between. Germline loops: CDR1 MNHEY, CDR2 SVGAGI.

J is TRBJ2-2 and V is TRBV15; 14 bases are a match to TRBD2. The CDR3 contains 17 residues. The germline gives CDR1 LNHNV, CDR2 YYDKDF (reference sequence). V shed 5 bases, J shed 6 bases, and the junction held 8 bases outside the gene matches. For the CDR3, the DNA is TGTGCCACCAGCGGGGGACTAGCGGGAGTAGAGTCCGGGGAGCTGTTTTTT. This sequence encodes CATSGGLAGVESGELFF. Complete variable domain (other parts from reference TRBV15 and TRBJ2-2): DAMVIQNPRYQVTQFGKPVTLSCSQTLNHNVMYWYQQKSSQAPKLLFHYYDKDFNNEADTPDNFQSRRPNTSFCFLDIRSPGLGDTAMYLCATSGGLAGVESGELFFGEGSRLTVL.

This chain joins TRBV30 and TRBJ2-7; 11 nucleotides align to TRBD1. Germline V gene data show CDR1 as GTSNPN and CDR2 as SVGIG (reference sequence). CDR3 length equals 12 residues. CDR3 loop: CACRDRGYEQYF. CDR3 coding DNA: TGTGCATGCCGGGACAGGGGGTACGAGCAGTACTTC.

V is TRBV14 and J is TRBJ2-3; TRBD2 matches at 13 bases. Looked up from germline, CDR1 is SGHDN and CDR2 is FVKESK. V dropped 2 bases and J dropped 1; count of bases not matched to a gene: 12. The CDR3 is 20 amino acids. The CDR3 loop is CASSQQRTSGGWLGTDTQYF. The CDR3 bases are TGTGCCAGCAGCCAACAACGGACTAGCGGGGGTTGGCTTGGCACAGATACGCAGTATTTT.

This chain links TRBV15 with TRBJ2-1; 8 bases agree with TRBD2. This CDR3 is built from 17 residues. The germline CDR1 and CDR2 sequences are LNHNV and YYDKDF (reference sequence). J was trimmed by 0 bases and V by 6 bases; bases with no gene match: 10. CDR3 nucleotides: TGTGCCACCAGTAGTCCGGTCGGGAGGGCCTCCTACAATGAGCAGTTCTTC. Translated: CATSSPVGRASYNEQFF.

This clone is a singleton in its sample. V gene TRBV13 combines with J gene TRBJ2-5; 8 nucleotides match TRBD2. V lost 6 bases to trimming and J lost 0 bases; unmatched junction nucleotides: 9. This CDR3 is built from 16 residues. Germline V CDR1 and CDR2: PRHDT, FYEKMQ (reference sequence). In nucleotides, the CDR3 is TGTGCCAGCAGTCGGGGGGGCGGGCCGTACCAAGAGACCCAGTACTTC. Protein product: CASSRGGGPYQETQYF.